The TCR beta chain under discussion was sequenced for a study of blood T cell repertoires in COVID-19 (TCRdb year 2020). Study-level background: The collaborator samples originated in the United States, Italy and Spain and spanned the acute and convalescent phases of COVID-19. The prospective study material was composed of cDNA or gDNA derived from T cells, B-cell-depleted T cells, or PBMCs. Deeply sampled blood TCRbeta repertoires from subjects exposed to, actively infected with, or recovered from COVID-19 were included in the dataset. A freely available public database, intended as a resource for researchers studying the immune response to SARS-CoV-2, is where the repertoires were released. Samples were obtained from the ongoing ImmuneRACE study (first 160 participants) and from 1,254 subjects provided by 6 global collaborators. The sample metadata nearly always contained a de-identified subject ID, COVID-19 status, age in years and sex. Where HLA class I and class II types were available, the types were taken from metadata supplied by the sample provider, not from assay-based typing. Overall study results and their limits: The quantity of clinical and demographic metadata differed by source and by participant and was supplied without curation.

Collaborating institutions collected whole blood in K2EDTA tubes following their own protocols. For TCRbeta analysis, collaborators shipped samples as frozen whole blood, isolated PBMCs, or DNA extracted from either of those sample types. TCRbeta CDR3 regions were amplified from genomic DNA by means of the immunoSEQ Assay, a bias-controlled multiplex PCR. The authors processed their data as follows. Nucleated cell counts per sample were estimated from amplification of reference gene primers within the assay. To quantify the absolute abundance of each unique TCRbeta CDR3 rearrangement, sequence reads were collapsed and filtered. Productive Simpson clonality was computed per sample as the square root of Simpson's diversity index over productive rearrangements. Sourced from immuneACCESS, this table was stored by TCRdb with only in-frame sequences that have V and J called. A share of the clones is absent; for the studies checked, an unresolved V gene accounts for under half, and the remainder has no known explanation. The V and J calls and clone size come from that table; D and trimming were worked out from the DNA. This sample holds 150,000 to 200,000 clones; less than 85% were observed only once. In total, the top ten clones hold about 3.3% of the sample.

V is clipped by 3 bases and J by 6 bases, and the sequence between their germline boundaries is 11 bases long. From a lookup of the germline V gene, CDR1 and CDR2 are ENHRY and SYGVKD. The CDR3, from cysteine to phenylalanine, totals 13 residues. Of all the DNA, just the CDR3 is kept, 39 bases in frame from base 1. Details on this clone: Its antigen is still unknown. Base qualities are not at hand, and no much larger clone is one base apart.

Source material: peripheral blood. This TCR came from a human donor with acute or convalescent COVID-19. The donor label of this sample is uncertain. The rearrangement joined TRBV10-3 to TRBJ1-2; the D gene is perhaps TRBD1, on 6 matching bases. The nucleotide sequence is given as TGTGCCATCAGTGACGAGGGGGAGCATGGCTACACCTTC. Its protein is CAISDEGEHGYTF.